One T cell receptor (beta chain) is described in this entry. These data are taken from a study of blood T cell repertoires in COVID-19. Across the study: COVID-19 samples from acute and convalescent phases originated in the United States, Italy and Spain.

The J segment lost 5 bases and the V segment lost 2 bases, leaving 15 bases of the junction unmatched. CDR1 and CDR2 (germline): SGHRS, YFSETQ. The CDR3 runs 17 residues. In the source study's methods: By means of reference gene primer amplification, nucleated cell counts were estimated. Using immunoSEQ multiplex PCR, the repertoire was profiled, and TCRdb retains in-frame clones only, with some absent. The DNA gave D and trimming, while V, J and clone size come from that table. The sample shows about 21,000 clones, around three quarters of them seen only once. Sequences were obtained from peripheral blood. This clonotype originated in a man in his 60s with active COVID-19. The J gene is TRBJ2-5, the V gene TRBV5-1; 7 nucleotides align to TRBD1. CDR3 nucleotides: TGCGCCAGCAGCTTAGATTACCGGGGTTCCAGGGGGGAGACCCAGTACTTC. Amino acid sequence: CASSLDYRGSRGETQYF.